Below are 18 T cell receptor beta chains sequenced from a single sample in a study of vaccination effects on CD4 cells after COVID-19. Culturing for about 9 days preceded CD4+ T cell isolation. Their cognate antigens are unknown. Sequenced by immunoSEQ multiplex PCR; TCRdb stores in-frame clones only, minus some. The sample contains some 40,000 clones, under 85% of which appear only once. The sequencing here drew on CD4+ T cells from PBMCs cultured without peptide, taken before COVID-19 vaccination. These receptors came from a human donor who received a COVID-19 vaccine.

The chain joins TRBV4-3 to TRBJ1-6; 7 bases agree with TRBD1. J lost 9 bases, V lost 0 bases, and 5 bases had no gene match. The CDR3 is 15 amino acids. In germline, CDR1 is LGHNA, CDR2 YSLEER. Here the CDR3 reads CASSQDFQGVSPLHF. The CDR3 nucleotides read TGCGCCAGCAGCCAAGATTTCCAGGGGGTTTCACCCCTCCACTTT.

This clone was counted only a few times. The chain couples TRBV5-1 to TRBJ2-7; TRBD2 aligns across 16 bases. The length of the CDR3 is 22 residues. After removal of 0 bases from V and 0 bases from J, the junction contained 15 bases not matched to a gene. Germline-derived CDR1 and CDR2 are SGHRS and YFSETQ. CDR3 sequence: CASSLVPLRGLAGGLGSYEQYF. For the CDR3, the DNA is TGCGCCAGCAGCTTGGTCCCCTTGCGGGGACTAGCGGGAGGGTTAGGCTCCTACGAGCAGTACTTC.

Remarks on this clone: In the same sample, other DNA sequences code for this CDR3. The CDR3 here is CASSLGQGRGDTQYF. DNA of the CDR3: TGCGCCAGCAGCTTGGGACAGGGTCGGGGAGATACGCAGTATTTT. This chain uses TRBV5-1 with TRBJ2-3; TRBD1 matches 7 bases. V dropped 0 bases and J dropped 5; count of bases not matched to a gene: 6. The CDR3 length is 15 residues. The germline V gene encodes CDR1 SGHRS and CDR2 YFSETQ. The entire variable domain, with the rest obtained from reference TRBV5-1 and TRBJ2-3, is as follows: KAGVTQTPRYLIKTRGQQVTLSCSPISGHRSVSWYQQTPGQGLQFLFEYFSETQRNKGNFPGRFSGRQFSNSRSEMNVSTLELGDSALYLCASSLGQGRGDTQYFGPGTRLTVL.

This clone was seen only once. The gene calls are TRBV6-4 and TRBJ2-3; 7 bases map to TRBD2. The V segment lost 5 bases and the J segment 3 bases; nucleotides outside the gene matches: 2. From germline, CDR1 is MRHNA and CDR2 SNTAGT. This CDR3 comprises 13 residues. CDR3 coding DNA: TGTGCCAGCAGTCGGACTAGAACAGATACGCAGTATTTT. Its translation: CASSRTRTDTQYF.

DNA of the CDR3: TGCGCCAGCAGCCAAGATCTCAGGGGCGGCAATCAGCCCCAGCATTTT. Its protein product is CASSQDLRGGNQPQHF. The rearrangement uses TRBV4-3 and TRBJ1-5; weak D call: TRBD1 (6 bases). The germline V and J ends were trimmed by 0 bases and 2 bases, with 11 bases remaining between them. Germline CDR1 LGHNA, CDR2 YSLEER. The CDR3 covers 16 residues.

This clone was detected a few times. The V gene is TRBV7-9, the J gene TRBJ1-1; 7 nucleotides align to TRBD1. The CDR3 is 14 amino acids. CDR1 SEHNR and CDR2 FQNEAQ come from the germline V gene (reference sequence). The trim removed 5 bases at V and 4 bases at J, leaving 7 bases unmatched. The CDR3, as DNA: TGTGCCAGCAGCCTGCAACAGGGGCGCACTGAAGCTTTCTTT. Amino acids: CASSLQQGRTEAFF.

This clone was picked up one time. The genes are TRBV7-9 and TRBJ1-6; D is unresolved. V lost 7 bases, J lost 6 bases, and 13 bases lay in between. The germline V gene encodes CDR1 SEHNR and CDR2 FQNEAQ (reference sequence). This CDR3 region has 14 residues. CDR3 nucleotide sequence: TGTGCCAGCACCCTCTCGCGGCCTAATTCACCCCTCCACTTT. Translating gives CASTLSRPNSPLHF.

The chain couples TRBV28 to TRBJ1-6; D unresolved. From germline, CDR1 is MDHEN and CDR2 SYDVKM. V shed 4 bases and J shed 0 bases, with 10 bases lying between them. The CDR3 loop spans 16 amino acids. The CDR3 DNA sequence: TGTGCCAGCAGTTCGTGGCCTAGCTCCTATAATTCACCCCTCCACTTT. Translation: CASSSWPSSYNSPLHF.

The rearrangement links TRBV20-1 to TRBJ1-1; no clear D gene. CDR1 is DFQATT and CDR2 is SNEGSKA in the germline V gene (reference sequence). The CDR3 covers 11 residues. V was pared by 7 bases and J by 3 bases, with 9 bases between. The CDR3 sequence: CSGVGYTEAFF. The CDR3 DNA sequence: TGCAGTGGGGTTGGGTACACTGAAGCTTTCTTT.

The rearrangement links TRBV5-4 to TRBJ1-2, with D perhaps TRBD1 (6 bases). The CDR3 covers 15 residues. V dropped 4 bases and J dropped 4 bases, with 17 bases sitting between them. Germline V gene data show CDR1 as SGHNT and CDR2 as YYREEE (reference sequence). For the CDR3, the DNA is TGTGCCAGCAGCCAGGGTGGACAGTTTAGCTATGGCTACACCTTC. Its translation is CASSQGGQFSYGYTF.

The CDR3 DNA reads TGTGCCAGCAGCTTCGGACTAGCGGGGGGGCGAGAGACCCAGTACTTC. Encoded protein: CASSFGLAGGRETQYF. The rearrangement joins TRBV7-2 to TRBJ2-5; TRBD2 agrees at 15 bases. Looked up from germline, CDR1 is SGHTA and CDR2 is FQGNSA. The junction had 3 bases not matched to a gene; V was cut back by 3 bases and J by 4 bases. The CDR3 covers 16 residues. The full variable domain, completed using reference TRBV7-2 and TRBJ2-5, is GAGVSQSPSNKVTEKGKDVELRCDPISGHTALYWYRQSLGQGLEFLIYFQGNSAPDKSGLPSDRFSAERTGGSVSTLTIQRTQQEDSAVYLCASSFGLAGGRETQYFGPGTRLLVL.

This clone was seen a handful of times. The V gene is TRBV11-2, the J gene TRBJ1-2; TRBD1 is a possible D gene (6 bases). The CDR3 runs to 16 residues. Germline V gene lookup returns CDR1 SGHAT and CDR2 FQNNGV. Trimming took off 5 bases at V and 3 bases at J, with 19 bases between the two ends. CDR3 sequence reads: CASSLAGGVYYYGYTF. Here the CDR3 DNA reads TGTGCCAGCAGCCTCGCGGGGGGCGTCTACTACTATGGCTACACCTTC. The variable domain in full, completed from reference TRBV11-2 and TRBJ1-2, reads EAGVAQSPRYKIIEKRQSVAFWCNPISGHATLYWYQQILGQGPKLLIQFQNNGVVDDSQLPKDRFSAERLKGVDSTLKIQPAKLEDSAVYLCASSLAGGVYYYGYTFGSGTRLTVV.

V is TRBV30 and J is TRBJ2-7; D might be TRBD1 (6 bases). CDR1 and CDR2 (germline): GTSNPN, SVGIG (reference sequence). V was clipped by 4 bases and J by 4 bases, with 17 bases between them. The CDR3 is 14 amino acids. The DNA for the CDR3 is TGTGCCTGGACGCTAAGGGGGTCGGGGTACGAGCAGTACTTC. Its protein is CAWTLRGSGYEQYF.

J is TRBJ2-2 and V is TRBV5-1, with a weak D call TRBD1 (5 bases). Looked up from germline, CDR1 is SGHRS and CDR2 is YFSETQ. With 4 bases removed from V and 6 bases from J, the gap between germline ends came to 13 bases. This CDR3 is built from 14 residues. CDR3 loop: CASSVGRGAGELFF. For the CDR3, the DNA is TGCGCCAGCAGCGTGGGGCGTGGGGCCGGGGAGCTGTTTTTT.

V is TRBV18 and J is TRBJ1-1; TRBD1 matches at 7 bases. The CDR3 consists of 15 residues. Germline V gene sequence: CDR1 KGHSH, CDR2 LQKENI. Trimming took 5 bases from V and 5 from J; bases not matched to a gene: 11. The CDR3 DNA reads TGTGCCAGCTCATCGCCGACAGGGAGGGATACTGAAGCTTTCTTT. Protein sequence: CASSSPTGRDTEAFF.

This rearrangement joins TRBV28 to TRBJ1-5, with TRBD1 matching 8 bases. Germline-derived CDR1 and CDR2 are MDHEN and SYDVKM. V lost 5 bases, J lost 5 bases, and 11 bases stayed unmatched. CDR3 length: 16 residues. The CDR3 nucleotides are TGTGCCAGCAGTGGCAGGGGGGGCAGGGGGCATCAGCCCCAGCATTTT. Protein: CASSGRGGRGHQPQHF.

As concerns this clone: Other nucleotide sequences from this sample produce the same CDR3. This sequence joins TRBV7-2 and TRBJ2-2, with a tentative D call TRBD2 (6 bases). Trimming took 4 bases from V and 8 from J, leaving 8 bases between them. The CDR3 length is 12 residues. CDR1 is SGHTA and CDR2 is FQGNSA in the germline V gene. As DNA, the CDR3 is TGTGCCAGCAGCTCGGGGGTAGGGGAGCTGTTTTTT. Protein product: CASSSGVGELFF.

This rearrangement joins TRBV6-5 to TRBJ2-7, with 9 bases lining up with TRBD1. This CDR3 has 15 amino acids. Germline CDR1 is MNHEY and CDR2 is SVGAGI. V dropped 0 bases and J dropped 6; count of bases not matched to a gene: 6. DNA of the CDR3: TGTGCCAGCAGTTACTCCTACAGGGGGCTAGGCGAGCAGTACTTC. Residues: CASSYSYRGLGEQYF.